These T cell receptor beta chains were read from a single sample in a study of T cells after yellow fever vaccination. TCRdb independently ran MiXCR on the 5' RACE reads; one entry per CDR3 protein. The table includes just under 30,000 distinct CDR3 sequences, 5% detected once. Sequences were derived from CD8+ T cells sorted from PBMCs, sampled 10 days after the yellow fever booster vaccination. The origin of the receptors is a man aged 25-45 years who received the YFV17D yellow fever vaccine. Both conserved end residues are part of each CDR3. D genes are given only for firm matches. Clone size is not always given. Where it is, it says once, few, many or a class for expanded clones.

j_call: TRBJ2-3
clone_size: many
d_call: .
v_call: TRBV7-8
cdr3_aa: CASSPGVGSTDTQYF
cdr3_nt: TGTGCCAGCAGCCCCGGGGTGGGGAGCACAGATACGCAGTATTTT

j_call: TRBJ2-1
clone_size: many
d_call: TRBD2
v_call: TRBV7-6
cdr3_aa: CASSSMTSGDYNEQFF
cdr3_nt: TGTGCCAGCAGCTCCATGACTAGCGGGGATTACAATGAGCAGTTCTTC

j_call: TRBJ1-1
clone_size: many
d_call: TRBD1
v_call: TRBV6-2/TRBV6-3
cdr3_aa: CASGRTGNTEAFF
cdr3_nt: TGTGCCAGCGGGCGGACAGGGAACACTGAAGCTTTCTTT

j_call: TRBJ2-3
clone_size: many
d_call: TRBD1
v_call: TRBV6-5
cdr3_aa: CASSHGQDSADTQYF
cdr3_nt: TGTGCCAGCAGCCATGGACAGGATTCGGCAGATACGCAGTATTTT

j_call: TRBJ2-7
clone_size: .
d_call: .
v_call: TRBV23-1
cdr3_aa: CASSPTPQGWAYEQYF
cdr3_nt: TGCGCCAGCAGCCCAACACCTCAGGGATGGGCCTACGAGCAGTACTTC

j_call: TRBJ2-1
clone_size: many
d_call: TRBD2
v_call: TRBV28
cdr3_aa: CATTEGRGPLSLNEQFF
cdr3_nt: TGTGCCACCACAGAGGGGAGGGGCCCCCTTTCCCTCAATGAGCAGTTCTTC

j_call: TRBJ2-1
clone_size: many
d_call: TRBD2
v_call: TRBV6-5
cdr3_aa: CASSFTEGPGLGNFEQFF
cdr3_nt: TGTGCCAGCAGTTTCACGGAGGGACCGGGACTAGGAAATTTTGAGCAGTTCTTC

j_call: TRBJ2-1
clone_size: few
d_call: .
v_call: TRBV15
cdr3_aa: CATRGNSRIEQFF
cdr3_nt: TGTGCCACCCGAGGAAATAGCCGCATTGAGCAGTTCTTC

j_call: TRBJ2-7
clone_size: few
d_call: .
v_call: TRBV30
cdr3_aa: CAWSLLGGVDEQYF
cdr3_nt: TGTGCCTGGAGTCTCCTAGGAGGGGTTGACGAGCAGTACTTC

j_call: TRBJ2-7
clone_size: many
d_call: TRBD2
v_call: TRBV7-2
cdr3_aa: CASSPGTMREQYF
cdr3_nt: TGTGCCAGCAGCCCCGGGACTATGAGGGAGCAGTACTTC

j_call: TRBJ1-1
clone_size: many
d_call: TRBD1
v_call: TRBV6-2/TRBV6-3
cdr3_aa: CASSDQGAGTEAFF
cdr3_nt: TGTGCCAGCAGTGACCAGGGGGCTGGCACTGAAGCTTTCTTT

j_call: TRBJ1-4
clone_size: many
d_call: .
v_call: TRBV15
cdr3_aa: CATSTGGNEKLFF
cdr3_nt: TGTGCCACCAGCACTGGAGGGAATGAAAAACTGTTTTTT

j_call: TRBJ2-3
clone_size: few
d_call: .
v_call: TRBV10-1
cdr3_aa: CASSDWDLRGKDTQYF
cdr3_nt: TGCGCCAGCAGTGATTGGGACCTCCGGGGGAAAGATACGCAGTATTTT

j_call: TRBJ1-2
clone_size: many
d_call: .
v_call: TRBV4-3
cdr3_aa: CASSQEGGTPNGYTF
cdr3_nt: TGCGCCAGCAGCCAAGAGGGGGGGACACCGAATGGCTACACCTTC

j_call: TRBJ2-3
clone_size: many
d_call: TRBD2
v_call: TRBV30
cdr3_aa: CAWSVISLAGGITDTQYF
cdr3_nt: TGTGCCTGGAGTGTAATATCACTAGCGGGAGGGATAACAGATACGCAGTATTTT

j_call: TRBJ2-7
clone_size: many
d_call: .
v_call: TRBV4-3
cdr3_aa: CASSQDLGALPSYEQYF
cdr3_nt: TGCGCCAGCAGCCAAGATCTCGGTGCCTTGCCCTCCTACGAGCAGTACTTC

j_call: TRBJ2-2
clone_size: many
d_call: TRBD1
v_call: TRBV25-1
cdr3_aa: CASSAGTVGTGELFF
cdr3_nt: TGTGCCAGCAGTGCAGGGACAGTTGGGACCGGGGAGCTGTTTTTT

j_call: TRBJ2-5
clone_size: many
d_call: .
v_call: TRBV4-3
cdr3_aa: CASSPGGQTQYF
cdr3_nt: TGCGCCAGCAGCCCAGGAGGCCAGACCCAGTACTTC

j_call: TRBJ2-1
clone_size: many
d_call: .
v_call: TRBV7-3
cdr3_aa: CASSLQGFDEQFF
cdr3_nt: TGTGCCAGCAGCTTACAGGGTTTTGATGAGCAGTTCTTC

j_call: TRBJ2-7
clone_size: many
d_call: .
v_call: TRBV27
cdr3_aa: CASRTGINEQYF
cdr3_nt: TGTGCCAGCAGAACAGGGATTAACGAGCAGTACTTC

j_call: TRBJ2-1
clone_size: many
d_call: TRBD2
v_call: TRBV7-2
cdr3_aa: CASSLLFSGRRDEQFF
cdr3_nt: TGTGCCAGCAGCTTGCTTTTTAGCGGGAGGCGTGATGAGCAGTTCTTC

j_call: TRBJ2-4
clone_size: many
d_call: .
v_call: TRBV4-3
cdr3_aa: CASSQVEKGPIQYF
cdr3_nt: TGCGCCAGCAGCCAAGTGGAAAAGGGCCCAATTCAGTACTTC

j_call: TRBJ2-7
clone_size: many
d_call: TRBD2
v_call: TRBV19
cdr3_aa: CASSTGTSGSFYEQYF
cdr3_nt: TGTGCCAGTAGCACCGGGACTAGCGGGAGTTTCTACGAGCAGTACTTC

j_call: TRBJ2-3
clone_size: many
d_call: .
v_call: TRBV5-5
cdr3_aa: CATRGDREADTQYF
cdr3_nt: TGTGCCACGCGGGGGGACAGGGAGGCAGATACGCAGTATTTT

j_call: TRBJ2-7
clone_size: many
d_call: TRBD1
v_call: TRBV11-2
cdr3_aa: CASSPPGQTYEQYF
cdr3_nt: TGTGCCAGCAGCCCACCGGGACAGACATACGAGCAGTACTTC

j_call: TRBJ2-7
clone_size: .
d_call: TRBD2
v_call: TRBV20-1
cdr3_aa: CSAEGLAGRYEQYF
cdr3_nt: TGCAGTGCAGAAGGACTAGCGGGACGCTACGAGCAGTACTTC

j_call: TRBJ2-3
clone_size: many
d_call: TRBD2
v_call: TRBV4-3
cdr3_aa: CASSQEGLADTQYF
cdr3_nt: TGCGCCAGCAGCCAAGAGGGACTAGCGGATACGCAGTATTTT

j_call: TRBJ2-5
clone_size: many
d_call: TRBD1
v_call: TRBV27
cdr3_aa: CASRTISGTGDLETQYF
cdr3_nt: TGTGCCAGCAGGACAATTAGCGGGACAGGGGATCTGGAGACCCAGTACTTC

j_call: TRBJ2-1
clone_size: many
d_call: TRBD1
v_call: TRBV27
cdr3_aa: CAIGQGYNEQFF
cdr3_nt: TGTGCCATCGGACAGGGCTACAATGAGCAGTTCTTC

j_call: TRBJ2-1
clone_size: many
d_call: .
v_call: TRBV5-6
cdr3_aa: CASSGRLYNEQFF
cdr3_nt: TGTGCCAGCAGCGGGAGGCTATACAATGAGCAGTTCTTC

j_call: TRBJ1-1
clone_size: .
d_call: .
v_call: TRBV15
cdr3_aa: CATSRRSGGETEAFF
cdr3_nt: TGTGCCACCAGCAGAAGGAGCGGGGGGGAAACTGAAGCTTTCTTT

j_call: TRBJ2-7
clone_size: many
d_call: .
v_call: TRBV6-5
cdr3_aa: CASSYSSTGVSYEQYF
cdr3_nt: TGTGCCAGCAGTTACTCGAGTACGGGAGTTTCTTACGAGCAGTACTTC

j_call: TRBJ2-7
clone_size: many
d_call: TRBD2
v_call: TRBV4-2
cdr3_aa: CASSQEGLAGAYEQYF
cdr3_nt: TGTGCCAGCAGCCAAGAAGGACTAGCGGGAGCCTACGAGCAGTACTTC

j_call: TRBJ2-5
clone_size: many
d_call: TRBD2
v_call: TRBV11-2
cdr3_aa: CASTLGGTETQYF
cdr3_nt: TGTGCCAGCACCCTGGGGGGGACGGAGACCCAGTACTTC

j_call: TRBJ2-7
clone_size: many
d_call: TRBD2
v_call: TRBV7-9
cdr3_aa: CASSPPIAGGPYEQYF
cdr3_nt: TGTGCCAGCAGCCCCCCAATAGCGGGAGGGCCCTACGAGCAGTACTTC

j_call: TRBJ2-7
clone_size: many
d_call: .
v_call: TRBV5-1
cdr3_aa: CASSLAPSTYEQYF
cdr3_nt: TGCGCCAGCAGCTTGGCACCTAGTACTTACGAGCAGTACTTC

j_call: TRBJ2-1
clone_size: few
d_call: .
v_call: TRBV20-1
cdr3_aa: CSARSYNEQFF
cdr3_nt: TGCAGTGCACGCTCCTACAATGAGCAGTTCTTC

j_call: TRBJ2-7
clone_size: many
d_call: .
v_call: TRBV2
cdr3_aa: CASERDSYEQYF
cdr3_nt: TGTGCCTCCGAGAGGGACTCCTACGAGCAGTACTTC

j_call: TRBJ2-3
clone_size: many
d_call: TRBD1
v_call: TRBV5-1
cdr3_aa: CASSLTGAYTDTQYF
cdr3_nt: TGCGCCAGCAGCTTGACAGGGGCGTACACAGATACGCAGTATTTT

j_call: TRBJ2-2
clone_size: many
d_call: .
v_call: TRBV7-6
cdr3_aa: CASSRSPGELFF
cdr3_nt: TGTGCCAGCAGCCGAAGCCCCGGGGAGCTGTTTTTT

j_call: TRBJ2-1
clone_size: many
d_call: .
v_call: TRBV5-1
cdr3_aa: CASNGRTTRDEQFF
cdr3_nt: TGCGCCAGCAACGGACGGACGACTAGGGATGAGCAGTTCTTC

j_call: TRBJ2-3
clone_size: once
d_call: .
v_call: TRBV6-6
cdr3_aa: CPSRGGGTQYF
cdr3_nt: TGTCCCAGCAGGGGAGGTGGTACGCAGTATTTT

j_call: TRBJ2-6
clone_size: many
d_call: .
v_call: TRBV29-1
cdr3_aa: CSVEGDNSPSGANVLTF
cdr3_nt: TGCAGCGTTGAAGGGGACAATAGTCCGTCTGGGGCCAACGTCCTGACTTTC

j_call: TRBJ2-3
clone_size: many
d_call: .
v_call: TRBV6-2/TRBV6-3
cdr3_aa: CASSYSNLDTQYF
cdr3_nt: TGTGCCAGCAGTTACTCGAATCTGGATACGCAGTATTTT

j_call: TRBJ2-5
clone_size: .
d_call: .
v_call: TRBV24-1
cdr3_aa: CATSDLTSWGQETQYF
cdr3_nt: TGTGCCACCAGTGATCTTACTAGTTGGGGCCAGGAGACCCAGTACTTC

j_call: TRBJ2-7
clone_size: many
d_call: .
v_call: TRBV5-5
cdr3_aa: CASSLANPELFYEQYF
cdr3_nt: TGTGCCAGCAGCTTGGCCAACCCAGAGCTCTTCTACGAGCAGTACTTC

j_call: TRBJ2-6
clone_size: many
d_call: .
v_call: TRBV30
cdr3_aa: CAWSIFHTGANVLTF
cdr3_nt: TGTGCCTGGAGTATATTCCATACTGGGGCCAACGTCCTGACTTTC

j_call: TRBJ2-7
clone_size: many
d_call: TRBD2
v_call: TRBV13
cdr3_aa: CASSHGGASGGYEQYF
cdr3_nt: TGTGCCAGCAGCCACGGGGGGGCTAGCGGCGGCTACGAGCAGTACTTC

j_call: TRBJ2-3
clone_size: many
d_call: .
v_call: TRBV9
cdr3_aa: CASSVGGYTDTQYF
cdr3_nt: TGTGCCAGCAGCGTAGGGGGGTACACAGATACGCAGTATTTT

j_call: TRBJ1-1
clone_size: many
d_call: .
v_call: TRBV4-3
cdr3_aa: CASSRDGAEAFF
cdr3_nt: TGCGCCAGCAGCCGGGACGGTGCTGAAGCTTTCTTT

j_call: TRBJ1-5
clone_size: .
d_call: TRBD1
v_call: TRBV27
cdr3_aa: CASSLGQGYQPQHF
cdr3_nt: TGTGCCAGCAGTTTGGGACAGGGTTATCAGCCCCAGCACTTT

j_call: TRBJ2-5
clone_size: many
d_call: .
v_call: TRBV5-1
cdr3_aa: CASSGEGTETQYF
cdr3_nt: TGCGCCAGCAGTGGAGAAGGGACGGAGACCCAGTACTTC

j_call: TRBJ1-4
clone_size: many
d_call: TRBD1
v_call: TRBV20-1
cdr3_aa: CSAREGTGYNEKLFF
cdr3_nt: TGCAGTGCTAGAGAGGGGACAGGCTATAATGAAAAACTGTTTTTT